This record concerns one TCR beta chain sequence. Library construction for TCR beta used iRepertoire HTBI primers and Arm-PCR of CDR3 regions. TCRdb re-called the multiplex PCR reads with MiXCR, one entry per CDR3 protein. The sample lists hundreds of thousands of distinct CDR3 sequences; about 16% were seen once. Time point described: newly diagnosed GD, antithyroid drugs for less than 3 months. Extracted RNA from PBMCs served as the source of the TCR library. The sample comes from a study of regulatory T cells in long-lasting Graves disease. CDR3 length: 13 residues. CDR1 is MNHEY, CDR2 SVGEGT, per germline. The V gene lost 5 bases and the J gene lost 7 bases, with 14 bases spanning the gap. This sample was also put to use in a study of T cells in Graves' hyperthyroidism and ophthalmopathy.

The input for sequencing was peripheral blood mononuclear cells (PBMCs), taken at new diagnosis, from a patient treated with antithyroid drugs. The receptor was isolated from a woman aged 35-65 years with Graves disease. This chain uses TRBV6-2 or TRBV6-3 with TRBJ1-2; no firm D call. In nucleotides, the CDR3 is TGTGCCAGCAGTGAATTGTCGGCCGGTGGCTACACCTTC. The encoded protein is CASSELSAGGYTF.